This T cell receptor beta chain came from a study of T and B cells in COVID-19 patients. About this clonotype: Its matching antigen is unknown.

TRB rearrangements were amplified by multiplex PCR with BIOMED2 TRB-A/B primers. TCRdb ran MiXCR on the multiplex PCR reads and lists one entry per CDR3 protein. This table holds some 2,500 distinct CDR3 sequences, about 26% found once. Whole-study results and caveats: Clonality of TRB repertoires was high in active COVID-19; recovery brought above-healthy diversity and richness. Patients with COVID-19 reportedly showed strongly skewed T cell receptor beta variable and joining gene usage.

TRB was amplified from around 250-500 ng of blood genomic DNA. CDR3 length: 13 residues. Per the germline V gene, CDR1 is SGDLS and CDR2 is YYNGEE. Trimming stripped 1 base from V and 3 bases from J, with 8 bases between. The receptor's source is a human donor with active COVID-19. The sequenced material came from blood. The chain is built from TRBV9 and TRBJ2-7, with D perhaps matching TRBD1 (5 bases). CDR3: CASSVSTGYEQYF. In nucleotides, the CDR3 is TGTGCCAGCAGCGTAAGTACAGGCTACGAGCAGTACTTC.